This T cell receptor beta chain was captured in a study of T cell repertoires in cytomegalovirus infection. Study-wide context: Matching HLA type, along with CMV infection, was indicated by public TCR beta signatures.

This clonotype was observed many times. Its antigen is not identified. The V gene's germline CDR1 is SGHAT and CDR2 FQNNGV. Losses at the gene ends were 5 bases for V and 4 bases for J; bases not matched to a gene: 12. The CDR3 contains 17 residues. Study-level results: Carriage of CMV together with the relevant HLA was identifiable through cumulative public TCR beta family frequency.

TCRdb itself ran the reads through MiXCR, one entry per CDR3 protein. Of about 74,000 distinct CDR3 sequences in the sample, around 30% were seen once. This chain connects TRBV11-2 to TRBJ2-7; 12 nucleotides line up with TRBD1. The source of this sequence is a human donor in good health (CMV status not recorded). Some clones in this sample may be carry-over from other donors' samples. This specimen was CD8+ T cells from cultured PBMCs, taken from culture after CMV antigen stimulation. The CDR3 coding sequence is TGTGCCAGCAGCCACCGCGCCGGGACAGGGGGCCAATACGAGCAGTACTTC. Residues: CASSHRAGTGGQYEQYF.